This passage covers 27 T cell receptor beta chains from one sample sequenced in a study of radiotherapy plus CTLA-4 blockade in lung cancer. The table came from immunoSEQ multiplex PCR; TCRdb's copy has only in-frame clones and leaves some out. The sample yields 90,000 to 130,000 clones, 70% to 85% seen once. Sample: peripheral blood, taken from a patient treated with radiotherapy plus ipilimumab. The receptors shown here come from a human donor with non-small cell lung cancer that progressed on radiotherapy plus ipilimumab. Some clones in this sample may be carry-over from other donors' samples.

The chain carries TRBV5-1 and TRBJ1-2, with D perhaps matching TRBD1 (5 bases). From germline, CDR1 is SGHRS and CDR2 YFSETQ. The CDR3 is 13 residues long. The ends were cut back, 4 bases at V and 9 bases at J, with 16 bases in the middle. The CDR3 nucleotides are TGCGCCAGCAGCAGGGGCGATGGTAGTAGCTACACCTTC. It translates to CASSRGDGSSYTF.

The chain employs TRBV28 and TRBJ2-1; D gene unclear. Germline V lookup: CDR1 MDHEN, CDR2 SYDVKM. Trimming removed 6 bases at V and 4 bases at J, with 7 bases between. The CDR3 runs to 12 residues. CDR3 protein: CASSLGYNEQFF. As DNA, the CDR3 is TGTGCCAGCAGCCTCGGGTACAATGAGCAGTTCTTC.

This clone was observed a single time. The chain joins TRBV11-1 to TRBJ2-5; TRBD1 aligns across 7 bases. The CDR3 has 14 residues. The J segment lost 2 bases and the V segment lost 3 bases, leaving 3 bases of the junction unmatched. Germline CDR1 SGHAT, CDR2 FQDESV (reference sequence). The CDR3 loop is CASSFPGGQETQYF. The CDR3 nucleotides are TGTGCCAGCAGCTTCCCAGGGGGTCAAGAGACCCAGTACTTC. The whole variable domain, remainder taken from reference TRBV11-1 and TRBJ2-5, is EAEVAQSPRYKITEKSQAVAFWCDPISGHATLYWYRQILGQGPELLVQFQDESVVDDSQLPKDRFSAERLKGVDSTLKIQPAELGDSAMYLCASSFPGGQETQYFGPGTRLLVL.

The table lists this clone with a few counts. The chain has TRBV10-3 and TRBJ2-7; no clear D gene. Trimming pared 0 bases from V and 8 bases from J, leaving 11 bases between. The CDR3 is made up of 13 amino acids. Germline loops: CDR1 ENHRY, CDR2 SYGVKD. The chain's CDR3 is CAISESGPPKQYF. In nucleotides, the CDR3 is TGTGCCATCAGTGAGTCAGGACCACCTAAGCAGTACTTC.

V gene TRBV4-1 combines with J gene TRBJ2-2; D is ambiguous. This CDR3 spans 13 amino acids. Per germline, CDR1 MGHRA and CDR2 YSYEKL. The V gene lost 2 bases and the J gene lost 2 bases, with 3 bases spanning the gap. The CDR3 nucleotides read TGCGCCAGCAGCCAATTTAACACCGGGGAGCTGTTTTTT. Translating it yields CASSQFNTGELFF.

This rearrangement joins TRBV18 to TRBJ2-2; D possibly uses TRBD1 or TRBD2 (5 bases each). This CDR3 has 13 residues. The ends were cut back, 0 bases at V and 10 bases at J, with 9 bases in the middle. The V gene's germline CDR1 is KGHSH and CDR2 LQKENI. This chain's CDR3 is CASSPPGRLELFF. CDR3 in DNA: TGTGCCAGCTCACCACCGGGACGTTTGGAGCTGTTTTTT.

The V call is TRBV28, the J call TRBJ2-5; possible D gene TRBD1, 6 bases. The CDR3 sequence is 15 residues long. Trimming shortened V by 2 bases and J by 5 bases, and 15 bases separated the two germline ends. Germline values: CDR1 MDHEN, CDR2 SYDVKM. CDR3 in amino acids: CASSLQQGLSETQYF. The CDR3 nucleotides read TGTGCCAGCAGTTTACAACAGGGATTGTCTGAGACCCAGTACTTC.

The chain couples TRBV4-1 to TRBJ2-3; unclear D gene. Trimming took 2 bases from V and 2 from J, leaving 5 bases between them. This CDR3 spans 13 amino acids. Germline V CDR1 and CDR2: MGHRA, YSYEKL. The CDR3, as DNA: TGCGCCAGCAGCCAAAGCCACACAGATACGCAGTATTTT. The encoded protein is CASSQSHTDTQYF.

The chain uses TRBV28 and TRBJ1-2; D is ambiguous. CDR1 and CDR2 from the germline V gene are MDHEN and SYDVKM. Trimming shortened V by 10 bases and J by 2 bases, and 14 bases separated the two germline ends. This CDR3 contains 13 residues. The CDR3 here is CAILDGRNYGYTF. DNA for the CDR3: TGTGCCATCCTAGACGGGAGGAACTATGGCTACACCTTC.

CDR3 protein: CASSITLTGEGNQPQHF. The CDR3 bases are TGTGCCAGCAGCATCACGCTGACAGGGGAAGGCAATCAGCCCCAGCATTTT. This chain joins TRBV7-3 and TRBJ1-5; 8 bases are shared with TRBD1. CDR1 and CDR2 (germline): SGHTA, FQGTGA. The junction had 11 bases not matched to a gene; V was cut back by 5 bases and J by 2 bases. The length of the CDR3 is 17 residues.

Turning to this clone: A junction end diverges from the germline sequence, so it may reflect a read error. Distinct nucleotide sequences in the sample also encode this CDR3. The V call is TRBV7-2, the J call TRBJ2-1; 7 bases match TRBD2. The V gene's germline CDR1 is SGHTA and CDR2 FQGNSA. The CDR3 runs to 16 residues. This CDR3 is CASSLVSGAIYNEQFF. The CDR3 DNA reads TGTGCTAGCAGCTTAGTGAGCGGGGCAATCTACAATGAGCAGTTCTTC.

The chain joins TRBV6-5 to TRBJ1-2, with 9 bases aligning to TRBD1. Looked up from germline, CDR1 is MNHEY and CDR2 is SVGAGI. J gave up 2 bases and V 5 bases, and 6 bases lay outside the gene matches. The CDR3 is 15 residues long. CDR3 protein: CASSGWDRANYGYTF. The CDR3 DNA reads TGTGCCAGCAGTGGATGGGACAGGGCCAACTATGGCTACACCTTC.

The table lists this clone with a count of one. The V and J genes are TRBV27 and TRBJ1-5; D is ambiguous. The germline V gene has CDR1 MNHEY and CDR2 SMNVEV (reference sequence). The CDR3 runs 13 residues. The V and J ends lost 8 bases and 1 base respectively, with 9 bases between them. This CDR3 reads CASRRGSNQPQHF. The CDR3, as DNA: TGTGCCAGCCGCCGAGGGAGCAATCAGCCCCAGCATTTT.

V is TRBV7-2 and J is TRBJ1-2; the match to TRBD1 covers 7 bases. Germline CDR1 reads SGHTA; CDR2 reads FQGNSA. J gave up 7 bases and V 3 bases, and 14 bases lay outside the gene matches. This CDR3 spans 16 amino acids. CDR3 DNA: TGTGCCAGCAGCTTGCAACCGGGACAGTCCGCTCTTGGCTACACCTTC. Encoded protein: CASSLQPGQSALGYTF.

The chain links TRBV11-2 to TRBJ2-7, with TRBD1 identical over 8 bases. Germline V CDR1 and CDR2: SGHAT, FQNNGV. The ends lost 7 bases at V and 5 bases at J; junction bases unmatched: 10. The CDR3 totals 14 residues. The CDR3 region has the DNA TGTGCCAGCACCTGGGACAGGTCTTCCAACGAGCAGTACTTC. Its translation: CASTWDRSSNEQYF. The variable domain in full, completed from reference TRBV11-2 and TRBJ2-7, reads EAGVAQSPRYKIIEKRQSVAFWCNPISGHATLYWYQQILGQGPKLLIQFQNNGVVDDSQLPKDRFSAERLKGVDSTLKIQPAKLEDSAVYLCASTWDRSSNEQYFGPGTRLTVT.

V usage is TRBV5-1 and J usage is TRBJ2-2; TRBD2 agrees at 8 bases. Germline CDR1 SGHRS, CDR2 YFSETQ. The CDR3 length is 16 residues. V dropped 3 bases and J dropped 1; count of bases not matched to a gene: 5. CDR3 loop: CASSWVLAENTGELFF. Written as DNA, the CDR3 is TGCGCCAGCAGCTGGGTACTAGCGGAGAACACCGGGGAGCTGTTTTTT.

Here the CDR3 DNA reads TGTGCCTGGAGTGTACGGACAGACAATGGCTACACCTTC. Translating it yields CAWSVRTDNGYTF. This chain connects TRBV30 to TRBJ1-2; perhaps TRBD1 as D (6 bases). The CDR3 totals 13 residues. The germline V gene has CDR1 GTSNPN and CDR2 SVGIG (reference sequence). V was shortened by 0 bases and J by 6 bases, with 11 bases between the two germline ends.

The rearrangement uses TRBV7-9 and TRBJ2-1, with 7 bases fitting TRBD2. Germline CDR1 is SEHNR and CDR2 is FQNEAQ (reference sequence). The CDR3 runs to 14 residues. V lost 5 bases and J lost 8; bases outside the gene matches: 9. CDR3 nucleotide sequence: TGTGCCAGCAGCCGCTCGGGGGGTAAGGATGAGCAGTTCTTC. It encodes CASSRSGGKDEQFF.

Only one count was recorded for this clone. The gene calls are TRBV5-6 and TRBJ1-2, with a weak D call TRBD1 (5 bases). This CDR3 contains 13 residues. Germline V gene lookup returns CDR1 SGHDT and CDR2 YYEEEE. Trimming took 5 bases from V and 1 from J, leaving 9 bases between them. Here the CDR3 DNA reads TGTGCCAGCAGTCTCCAGGGTAACTATGGCTACACCTTC. It is translated as CASSLQGNYGYTF.

This clone showed up just once. The V call is TRBV5-1, the J call TRBJ2-7; 10 bases line up with TRBD2. The germline CDR1 and CDR2 sequences are SGHRS and YFSETQ. With 1 base clipped from V and 5 bases from J, the junction kept 6 bases outside the gene matches. The CDR3 is made up of 15 amino acids. CDR3 loop: CASSLLSGGVNEQYF. The CDR3 DNA follows: TGCGCCAGCAGCTTGCTCAGCGGGGGGGTGAACGAGCAGTACTTC.

The rearrangement uses TRBV18 and TRBJ1-2; D gene uncertain. Deletions cut 2 bases from V and 1 base from J, with 5 bases between. This CDR3 spans 13 amino acids. Germline CDR1 is KGHSH and CDR2 is LQKENI. CDR3 region: CASSPGYNYGYTF. The CDR3 bases are TGTGCCAGCTCACCAGGGTATAACTATGGCTACACCTTC.

This chain joins TRBV28 and TRBJ1-2, with D possibly TRBD1 on 6 matching bases. The CDR3 runs to 14 residues. Germline V gives CDR1 MDHEN, CDR2 SYDVKM. The V end lost 1 base, the J end lost 8 bases, and 14 bases lay between the germline ends. CDR3 bases: TGTGCCAGCAGTTTATTGGCGGGGGGCAAGGGCTACACCTTC. The encoded protein is CASSLLAGGKGYTF.

The chain links TRBV2 to TRBJ1-1; 7 bases line up with TRBD1. The junction had 3 bases not matched to a gene; V was cut back by 6 bases and J by 2 bases. CDR3 length: 13 amino acids. Per the germline V gene, CDR1 is SNHLY and CDR2 is FYNNEI. The CDR3 DNA sequence: TGTGCCAGCAGAGGGGACAGCAACACTGAAGCTTTCTTT. Translating it yields CASRGDSNTEAFF.

The genes are TRBV6-1 and TRBJ1-3; TRBD1 is a possible D gene (5 bases). CDR1 is MNHNS, CDR2 SASEGT, per germline. The CDR3 runs to 13 residues. V was shortened by 7 bases and J by 4 bases, with 11 bases between the two germline ends. The CDR3 nucleotides read TGTGCCAGCAAGGGAGGGGTAGGAAACACCATATATTTT. It translates to CASKGGVGNTIYF.

This clone has only one observation. The chain couples TRBV4-2 to TRBJ2-2; possible D gene TRBD2, 5 bases. This CDR3 is built from 18 residues. Germline loops: CDR1 LGHNA, CDR2 YNFKEQ. Trimming cost V 0 bases and J 3 bases, with 17 bases left between them. DNA for the CDR3: TGTGCCAGCAGCCAAGAACCCGGGGTAGTTAGGGACACCGGGGAGCTGTTTTTT. Translating gives CASSQEPGVVRDTGELFF.

This chain uses TRBV7-3 with TRBJ2-7; D remains ambiguous. The V and J ends lost 5 bases and 1 base respectively, with 9 bases between them. The germline V gene has CDR1 SGHTA and CDR2 FQGTGA. CDR3 length: 13 amino acids. Here the CDR3 reads CASSRAPSYEQYF. The DNA of the CDR3 is TGTGCCAGCAGCCGGGCCCCTTCCTACGAGCAGTACTTC.

V usage is TRBV14 and J usage is TRBJ2-5; 8 bases fit TRBD2. The germline gives CDR1 SGHDN, CDR2 FVKESK. V lost 2 bases to trimming and J lost 5 bases; unmatched junction nucleotides: 13. The CDR3 has 17 residues. The CDR3 region has the DNA TGTGCCAGCAGCCAAAGGGGGACTAGTAGTAAGATGGAGACCCAGTACTTC. Protein: CASSQRGTSSKMETQYF.